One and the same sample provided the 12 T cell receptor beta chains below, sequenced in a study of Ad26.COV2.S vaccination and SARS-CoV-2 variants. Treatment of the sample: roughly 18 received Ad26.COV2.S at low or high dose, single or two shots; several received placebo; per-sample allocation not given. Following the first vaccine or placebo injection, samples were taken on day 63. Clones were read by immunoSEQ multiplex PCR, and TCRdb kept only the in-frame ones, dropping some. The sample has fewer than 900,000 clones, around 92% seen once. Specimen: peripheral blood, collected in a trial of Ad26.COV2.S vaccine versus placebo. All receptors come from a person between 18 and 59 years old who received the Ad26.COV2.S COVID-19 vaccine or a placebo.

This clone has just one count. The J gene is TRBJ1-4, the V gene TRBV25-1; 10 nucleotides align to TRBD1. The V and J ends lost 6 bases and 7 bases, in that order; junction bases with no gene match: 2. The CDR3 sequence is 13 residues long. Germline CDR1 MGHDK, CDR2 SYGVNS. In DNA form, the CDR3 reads TGTGCCAGCAGGGGACAGGGGCCTGAAAAACTGTTTTTT. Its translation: CASRGQGPEKLFF.

CDR3 in amino acids: CASSPDRDYEQYF. DNA of the CDR3: TGTGCCAGCAGCCCGGACAGGGACTACGAGCAGTACTTC. The chain joins TRBV5-6 to TRBJ2-7; TRBD1 matches 8 bases. Germline lookup yields CDR1 SGHDT and CDR2 YYEEEE. The CDR3 extends over 13 amino acids. Trimming at V came to 4 bases and at J to 3 bases, leaving 3 bases not matched to a gene.

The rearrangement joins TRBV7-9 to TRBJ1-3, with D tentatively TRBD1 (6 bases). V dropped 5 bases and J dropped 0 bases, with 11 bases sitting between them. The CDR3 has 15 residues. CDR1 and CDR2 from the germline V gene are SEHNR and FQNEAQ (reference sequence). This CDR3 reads CASSPGQLSGNTIYF. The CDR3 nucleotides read TGTGCCAGCAGCCCCGGACAGCTCTCTGGAAACACCATATATTTT.

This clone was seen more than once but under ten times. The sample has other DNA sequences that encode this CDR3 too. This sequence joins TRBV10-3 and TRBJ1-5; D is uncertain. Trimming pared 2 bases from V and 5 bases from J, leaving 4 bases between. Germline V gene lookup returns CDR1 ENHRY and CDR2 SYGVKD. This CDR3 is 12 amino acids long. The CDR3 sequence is CAISEGDQPQHF. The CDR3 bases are TGTGCCATCAGTGAGGGGGATCAGCCCCAGCATTTT.

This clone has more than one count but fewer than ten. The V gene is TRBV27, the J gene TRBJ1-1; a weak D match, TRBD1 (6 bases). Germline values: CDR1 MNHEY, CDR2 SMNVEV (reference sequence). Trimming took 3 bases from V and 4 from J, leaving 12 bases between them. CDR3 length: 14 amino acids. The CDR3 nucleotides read TGTGCCAGCAGTTTCCGAACAGGGTCCACTGAAGCTTTCTTT. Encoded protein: CASSFRTGSTEAFF.

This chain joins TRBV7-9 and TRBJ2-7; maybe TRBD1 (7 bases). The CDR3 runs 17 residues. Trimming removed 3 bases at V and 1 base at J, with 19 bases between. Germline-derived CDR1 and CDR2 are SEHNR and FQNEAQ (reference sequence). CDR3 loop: CASSLEKAQGTSYEQYF. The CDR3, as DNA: TGTGCCAGCAGCTTGGAGAAGGCACAGGGGACTTCCTACGAGCAGTACTTC.

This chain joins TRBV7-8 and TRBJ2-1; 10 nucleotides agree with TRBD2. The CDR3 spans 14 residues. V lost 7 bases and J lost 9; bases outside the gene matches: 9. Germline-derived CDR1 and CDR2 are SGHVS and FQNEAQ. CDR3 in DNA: TGTGCCAGCACGCAAGCGGGGGGGCCTCTTGAGCAGTTCTTC. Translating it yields CASTQAGGPLEQFF.

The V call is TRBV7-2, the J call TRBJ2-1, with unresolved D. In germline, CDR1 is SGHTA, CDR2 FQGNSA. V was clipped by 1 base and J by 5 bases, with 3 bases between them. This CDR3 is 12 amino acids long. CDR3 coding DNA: TGTGCCAGCAGCTTAGGCAACAATGAGCAGTTCTTC. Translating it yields CASSLGNNEQFF. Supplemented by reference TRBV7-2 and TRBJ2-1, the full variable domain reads GAGVSQSPSNKVTEKGKDVELRCDPISGHTALYWYRQSLGQGLEFLIYFQGNSAPDKSGLPSDRFSAERTGGSVSTLTIQRTQQEDSAVYLCASSLGNNEQFFGPGTRLTVL.

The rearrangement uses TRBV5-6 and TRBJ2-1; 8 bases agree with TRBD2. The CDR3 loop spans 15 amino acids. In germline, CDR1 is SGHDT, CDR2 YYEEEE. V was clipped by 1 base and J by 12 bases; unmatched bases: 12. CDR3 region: CASSLKVAGPPRQFF. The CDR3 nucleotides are TGTGCCAGCAGCTTGAAAGTAGCGGGGCCCCCAAGGCAGTTCTTC.

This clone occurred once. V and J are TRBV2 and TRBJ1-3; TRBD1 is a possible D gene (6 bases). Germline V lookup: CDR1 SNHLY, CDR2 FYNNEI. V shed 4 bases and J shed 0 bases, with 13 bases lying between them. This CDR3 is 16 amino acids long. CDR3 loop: CASSGQEAHSGNTIYF. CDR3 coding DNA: TGTGCCAGCAGTGGACAGGAGGCTCACTCTGGAAACACCATATATTTT.

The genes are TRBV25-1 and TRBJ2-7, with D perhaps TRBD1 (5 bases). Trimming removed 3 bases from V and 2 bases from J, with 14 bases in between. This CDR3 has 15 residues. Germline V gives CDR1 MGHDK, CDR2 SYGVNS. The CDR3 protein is CASSDRTQSPYEQYF. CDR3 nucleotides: TGTGCCAGCAGTGACCGGACACAGTCGCCCTACGAGCAGTACTTC.

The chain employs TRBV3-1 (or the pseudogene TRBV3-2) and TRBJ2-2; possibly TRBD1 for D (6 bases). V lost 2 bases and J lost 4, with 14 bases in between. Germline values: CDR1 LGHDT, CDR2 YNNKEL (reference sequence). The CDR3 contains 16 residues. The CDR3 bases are TGTGCCAGCAGCCAAACTGTGGGACATTTCACCGGGGAGCTGTTTTTT. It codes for CASSQTVGHFTGELFF.